This TCR beta chain came from a study of CD8 T cells in ankylosing spondylitis. Per germline, CDR1 DFQATT and CDR2 SNEGSKA (reference sequence). This CDR3 comprises 13 residues. Trimming left V 2 bases short and J 6 bases short, with 11 bases between. Note on this clonotype: Its specificity is unknown.

Study outcomes and limitations: Typical of ankylosing spondylitis blood, it appeared, was a TCR beta motif of several highly homologous variants. Reports say disease-linked clones showed up significantly more in matched ankylosing spondylitis synovial fluid.

In making TCR beta libraries, quantitative 5'-RACE with molecular barcodes was used. One entry per CDR3 protein, called by TCRdb with MiXCR from the 5' RACE reads. This sample has about 140,000 distinct CDR3 sequences, with about 32% found just once. This TCR was recovered from a male donor with ankylosing spondylitis. The sample was synovial fluid, either unsorted or a sorted T cell fraction (not recorded which). This chain joins TRBV20-1 and TRBJ2-4, with unresolved D. CDR3: CSARMDGGNIQYF. The CDR3 DNA is TGCAGTGCTAGAATGGACGGTGGAAACATTCAGTACTTC.